This T cell receptor beta chain derives from a study of T cell responses to AZD1222 COVID-19 vaccine. Overall study results and limits: There were mostly white British donors and more females than males, and clonal diversity was possibly underestimated.

Method: immunoSEQ multiplex PCR; TCRdb's copy keeps in-frame clones and lacks some. Counted here are 110,000 to 150,000 clones, more than 85% occurring once; the ten biggest clones make up 0.75% to 1%. As regards this clone: Its antigen is still unknown.

Deletions cut 1 base from V and 3 bases from J, with 15 bases between. CDR3 length: 16 residues. CDR1 and CDR2 (germline): LNHNV, YYDKDF (reference sequence). This sequence joins TRBV15 and TRBJ2-5; the D call may be TRBD1 or TRBD2 (6 bases each). The sample was peripheral blood, taken on day 0 of MenACWY control vaccination. The source is an adult in good health. DNA for the CDR3: TGTGCCACCAGCAGAGGAGGGGGGTTCGTTGAAGAGACCCAGTACTTC. This sequence encodes CATSRGGGFVEETQYF. The full variable domain, rest sourced from reference TRBV15 and TRBJ2-5, is DAMVIQNPRYQVTQFGKPVTLSCSQTLNHNVMYWYQQKSSQAPKLLFHYYDKDFNNEADTPDNFQSRRPNTSFCFLDIRSPGLGDTAMYLCATSRGGGFVEETQYFGPGTRLLVL.